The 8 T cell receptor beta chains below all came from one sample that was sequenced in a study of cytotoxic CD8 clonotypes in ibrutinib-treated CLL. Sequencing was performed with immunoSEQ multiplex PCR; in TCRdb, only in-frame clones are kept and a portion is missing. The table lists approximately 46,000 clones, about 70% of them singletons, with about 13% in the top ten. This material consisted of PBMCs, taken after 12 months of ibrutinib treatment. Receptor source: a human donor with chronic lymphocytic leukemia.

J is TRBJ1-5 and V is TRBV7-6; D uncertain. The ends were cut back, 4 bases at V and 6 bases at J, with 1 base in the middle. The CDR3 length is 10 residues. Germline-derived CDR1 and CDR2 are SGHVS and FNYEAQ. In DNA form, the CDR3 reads TGTGCCAGCAGCTGTCAGCCCCAGCATTTT. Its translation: CASSCQPQHF.

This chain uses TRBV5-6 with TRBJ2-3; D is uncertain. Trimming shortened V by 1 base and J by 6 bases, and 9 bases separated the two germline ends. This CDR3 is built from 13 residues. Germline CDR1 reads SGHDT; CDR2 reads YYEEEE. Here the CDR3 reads CASSLIHGDTQYF. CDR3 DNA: TGTGCCAGCAGCTTGATTCATGGGGATACGCAGTATTTT.

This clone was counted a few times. The CDR3 coding sequence is TGTGCCAGCAGAGAATTGGGAGATGAGCAGTTCTTC. This encodes CASRELGDEQFF. The chain is built from TRBV7-8 and TRBJ2-1; D perhaps matches TRBD2 (5 bases). Trimming shortened V by 6 bases and J by 8 bases, and 11 bases separated the two germline ends. The CDR3 has 12 residues. Germline values: CDR1 SGHVS, CDR2 FQNEAQ.

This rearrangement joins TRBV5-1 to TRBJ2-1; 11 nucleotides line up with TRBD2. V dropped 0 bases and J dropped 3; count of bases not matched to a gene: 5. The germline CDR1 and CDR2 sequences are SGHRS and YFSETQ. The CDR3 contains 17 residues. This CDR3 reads CASSLVQTSGDYNEQFF. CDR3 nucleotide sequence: TGCGCCAGCAGCTTGGTCCAGACTAGCGGGGACTACAATGAGCAGTTCTTC.

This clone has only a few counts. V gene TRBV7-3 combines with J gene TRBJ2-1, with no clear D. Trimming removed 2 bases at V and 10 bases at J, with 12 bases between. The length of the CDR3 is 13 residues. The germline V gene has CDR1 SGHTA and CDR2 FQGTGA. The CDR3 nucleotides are TGTGCCAGCAGCTTAGGTCAGGCCGGGGAGCAGTTCTTC. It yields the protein CASSLGQAGEQFF.

The CDR3 DNA is TGTGCCTGGAGTGTACTCAGGGAGACGGGTGGCTACACCTTC. Its protein is CAWSVLRETGGYTF. The chain employs TRBV30 and TRBJ1-2, with a possible D match to TRBD1 (5 bases). V gave up 0 bases and J gave up 7 bases, with 15 bases separating them. The CDR3 extends over 14 amino acids. Germline V gene data show CDR1 as GTSNPN and CDR2 as SVGIG (reference sequence).

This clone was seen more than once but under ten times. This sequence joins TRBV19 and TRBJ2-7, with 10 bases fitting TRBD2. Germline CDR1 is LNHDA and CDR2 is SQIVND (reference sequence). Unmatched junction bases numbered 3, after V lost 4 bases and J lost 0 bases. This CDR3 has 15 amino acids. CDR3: CASSKTSGNSYEQYF. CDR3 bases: TGTGCCAGTAGTAAAACTAGCGGGAACTCCTACGAGCAGTACTTC.

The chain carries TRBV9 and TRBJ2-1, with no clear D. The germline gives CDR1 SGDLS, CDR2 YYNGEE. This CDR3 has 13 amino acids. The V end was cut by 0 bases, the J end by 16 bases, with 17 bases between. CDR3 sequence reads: CASSVVEYQSLFF. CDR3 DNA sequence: TGTGCCAGCAGCGTAGTAGAGTACCAGAGCTTATTCTTC.